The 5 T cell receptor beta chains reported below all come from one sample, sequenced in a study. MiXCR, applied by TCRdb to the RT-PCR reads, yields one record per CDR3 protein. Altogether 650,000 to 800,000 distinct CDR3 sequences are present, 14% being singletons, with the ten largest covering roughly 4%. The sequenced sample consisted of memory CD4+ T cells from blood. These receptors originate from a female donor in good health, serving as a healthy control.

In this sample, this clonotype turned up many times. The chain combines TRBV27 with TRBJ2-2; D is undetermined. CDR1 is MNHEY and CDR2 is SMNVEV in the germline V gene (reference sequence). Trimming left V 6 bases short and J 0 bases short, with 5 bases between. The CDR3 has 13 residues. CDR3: CASSPANTGELFF. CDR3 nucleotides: TGTGCCAGCAGCCCGGCGAACACCGGGGAGCTGTTTTTT.

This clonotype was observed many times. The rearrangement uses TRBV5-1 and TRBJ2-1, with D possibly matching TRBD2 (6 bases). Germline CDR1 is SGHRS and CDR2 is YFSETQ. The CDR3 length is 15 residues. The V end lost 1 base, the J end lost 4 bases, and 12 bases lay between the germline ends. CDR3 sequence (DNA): TGCGCCAGCAGCTTGCAACTAGCCCCTTACAATGAGCAGTTCTTC. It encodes CASSLQLAPYNEQFF.

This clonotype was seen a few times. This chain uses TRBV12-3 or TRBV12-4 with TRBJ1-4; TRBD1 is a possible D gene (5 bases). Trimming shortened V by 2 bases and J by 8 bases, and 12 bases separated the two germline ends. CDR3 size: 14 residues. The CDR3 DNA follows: TGTGCCAGCAGTTTACAGGGCCGCGGGGAAAAACTGTTTTTT. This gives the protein CASSLQGRGEKLFF.

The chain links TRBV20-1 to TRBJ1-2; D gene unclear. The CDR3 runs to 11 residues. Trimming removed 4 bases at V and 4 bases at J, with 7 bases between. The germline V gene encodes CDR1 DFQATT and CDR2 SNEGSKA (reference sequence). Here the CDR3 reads CSAIVAYGYTF. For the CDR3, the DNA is TGCAGTGCTATAGTTGCCTATGGCTACACCTTC.

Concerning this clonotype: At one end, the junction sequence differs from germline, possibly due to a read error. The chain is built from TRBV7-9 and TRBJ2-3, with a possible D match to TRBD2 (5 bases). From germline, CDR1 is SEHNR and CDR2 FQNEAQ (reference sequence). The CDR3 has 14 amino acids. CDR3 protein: CAVGVLPYTHTQYF. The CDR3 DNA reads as TGTGCCGTCGGGGTGCTTCCTTACACACATACGCAGTATTTT.